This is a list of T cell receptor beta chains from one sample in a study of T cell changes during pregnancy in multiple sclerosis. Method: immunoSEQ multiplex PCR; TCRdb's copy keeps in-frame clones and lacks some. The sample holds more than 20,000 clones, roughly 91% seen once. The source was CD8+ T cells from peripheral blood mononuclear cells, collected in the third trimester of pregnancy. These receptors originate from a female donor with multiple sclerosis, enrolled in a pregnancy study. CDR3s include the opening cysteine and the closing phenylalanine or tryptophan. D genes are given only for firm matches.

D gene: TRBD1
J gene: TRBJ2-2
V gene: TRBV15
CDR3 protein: CATSIDRVGTGELFF

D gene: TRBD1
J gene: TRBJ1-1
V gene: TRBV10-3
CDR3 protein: CAISDSKNRGETEAFF

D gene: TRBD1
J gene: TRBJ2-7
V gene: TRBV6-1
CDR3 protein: CASSPWTGVNEQYF

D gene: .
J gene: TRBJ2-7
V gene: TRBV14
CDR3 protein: CASSQVAGAREQYF

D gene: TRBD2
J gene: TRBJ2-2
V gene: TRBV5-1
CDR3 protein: CASSWTSGYTGELFF

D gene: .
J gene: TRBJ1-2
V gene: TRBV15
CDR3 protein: CATSRVPMVPLNYGYTF

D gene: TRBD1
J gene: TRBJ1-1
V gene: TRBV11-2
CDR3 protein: CASSPMTGGTEAFF

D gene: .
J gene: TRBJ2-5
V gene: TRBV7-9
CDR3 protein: CASSLGQVSQETQYF

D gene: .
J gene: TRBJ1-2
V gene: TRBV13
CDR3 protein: CASSLGSVLGYTF

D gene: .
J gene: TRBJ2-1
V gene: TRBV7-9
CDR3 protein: CASTGPDLASSYNEQFF

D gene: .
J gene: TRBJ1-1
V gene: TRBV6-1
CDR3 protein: CASSEYGSTEAFF

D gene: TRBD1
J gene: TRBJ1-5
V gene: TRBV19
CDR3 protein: CASFDQGRGEQPQHF

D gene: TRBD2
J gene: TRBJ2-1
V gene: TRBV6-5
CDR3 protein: CASSPGLAGVNEQFF

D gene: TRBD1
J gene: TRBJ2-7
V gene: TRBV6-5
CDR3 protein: CASRLGQGSGYEQYF

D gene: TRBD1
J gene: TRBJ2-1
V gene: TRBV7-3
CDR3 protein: CASSFDRGLRNEQFF

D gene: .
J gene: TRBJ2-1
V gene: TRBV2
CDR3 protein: CASSEAASSYNEQFF

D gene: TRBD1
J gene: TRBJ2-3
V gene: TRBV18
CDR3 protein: CASSPVDRATDTQYF

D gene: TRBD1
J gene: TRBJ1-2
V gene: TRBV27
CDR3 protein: CASSLQGANYGYTF

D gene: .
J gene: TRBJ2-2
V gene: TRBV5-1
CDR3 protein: CASSLEVSGSGELFF

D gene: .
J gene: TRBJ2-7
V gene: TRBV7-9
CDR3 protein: CASSLSELYEQYF

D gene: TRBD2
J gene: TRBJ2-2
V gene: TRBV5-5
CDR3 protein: CASSLERGGGKARGELFF

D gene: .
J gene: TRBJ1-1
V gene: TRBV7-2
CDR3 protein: CASSFGTATFYWNTEAFF

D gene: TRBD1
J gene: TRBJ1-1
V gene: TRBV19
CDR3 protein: CASSIGLDRGSSDTEAFF

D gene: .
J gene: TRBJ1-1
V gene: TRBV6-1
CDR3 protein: CASRERGMNTEAFF

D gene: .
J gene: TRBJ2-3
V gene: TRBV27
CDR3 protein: CASKGGRSTDTQYF

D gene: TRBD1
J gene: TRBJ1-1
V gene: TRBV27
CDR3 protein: CASRSGGREAFF

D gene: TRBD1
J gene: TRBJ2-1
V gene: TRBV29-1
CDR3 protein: CSVPFTGTDYNEQFF

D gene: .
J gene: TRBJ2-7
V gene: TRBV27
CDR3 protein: CASSLFPAYEQYF

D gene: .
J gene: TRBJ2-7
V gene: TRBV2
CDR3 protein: CASTRRTSYEQYF

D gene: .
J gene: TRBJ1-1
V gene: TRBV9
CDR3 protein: CASSVDGRFTRDTEAFF

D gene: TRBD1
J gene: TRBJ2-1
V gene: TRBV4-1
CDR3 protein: CASSQDRGVGNEQFF

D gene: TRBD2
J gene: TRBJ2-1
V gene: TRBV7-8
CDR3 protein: CASSARTSGRVYNEQFF

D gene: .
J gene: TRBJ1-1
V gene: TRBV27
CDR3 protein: CASSVYRDTEAFF

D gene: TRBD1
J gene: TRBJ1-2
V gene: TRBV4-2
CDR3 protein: CASSQENRDRQVF

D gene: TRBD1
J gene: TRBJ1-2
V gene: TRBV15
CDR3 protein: CATSRDLGQGGYGYTF

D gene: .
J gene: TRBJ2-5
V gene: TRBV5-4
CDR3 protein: CASSFVGEETQYF

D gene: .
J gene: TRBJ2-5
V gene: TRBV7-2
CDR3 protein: CASSARFGGLKETQYF

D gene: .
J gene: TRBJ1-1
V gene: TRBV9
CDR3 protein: CASSVSGLTEAFF

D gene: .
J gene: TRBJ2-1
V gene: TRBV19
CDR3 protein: CASSIRSGTEQFF

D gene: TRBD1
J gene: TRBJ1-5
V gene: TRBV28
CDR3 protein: CASSSGTGGLQPQHF

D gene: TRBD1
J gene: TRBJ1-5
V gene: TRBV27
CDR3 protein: CASSPLTGGVQPQHF

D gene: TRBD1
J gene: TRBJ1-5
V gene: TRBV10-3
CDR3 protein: CAISESRQGRGNQPQHF

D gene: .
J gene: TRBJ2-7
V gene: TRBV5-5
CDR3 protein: CASLDSSSYEQYF

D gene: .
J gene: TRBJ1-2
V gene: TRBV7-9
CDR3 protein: CASSFTDRLHGYTF

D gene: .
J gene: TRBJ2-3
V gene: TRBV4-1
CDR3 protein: CASSLEPRGGPTDTQYF